These 9 T cell receptor beta chains were sequenced from one sample in a study of blood T cell repertoires in COVID-19. Here immunoSEQ multiplex PCR was the method, and the copy in TCRdb shows in-frame clones only, minus some. The profile shows nearly 15,000 clones, roughly 70% of them singletons. The sequenced sample was peripheral blood. The receptor source for this set is a man aged 55 to 70 with acute or convalescent COVID-19.

The chain couples TRBV6-5 to TRBJ1-5, with D unclear. Germline V gene sequence: CDR1 MNHEY, CDR2 SVGAGI. CDR3 length: 13 residues. Trimming cost V 6 bases and J 4 bases, with 10 bases left between them. CDR3 sequence reads: CASSSRNNQPQHF. The CDR3 DNA reads TGTGCCAGCAGCTCCCGTAATAATCAGCCCCAGCATTTT.

The V gene is TRBV2, the J gene TRBJ1-5, with no clear D. Trimming stripped 0 bases from V and 7 bases from J, with 13 bases between. Germline V gene data show CDR1 as SNHLY and CDR2 as FYNNEI. The CDR3 covers 15 residues. The CDR3 protein is CASSEAPRVGQPQHF. The CDR3 DNA sequence: TGTGCCAGCAGTGAAGCGCCTCGGGTCGGCCAGCCCCAGCATTTT.

This clone appeared a few times. The chain links TRBV7-6 to TRBJ1-1; D is undetermined. This CDR3 region has 13 residues. The germline CDR1 and CDR2 sequences are SGHVS and FNYEAQ. V lost 3 bases and J 5 bases, leaving 10 bases between the germline ends. CDR3 DNA sequence: TGTGCCAGCAGCTTGGAGGCGAGTACTGAAGCTTTCTTT. This gives the protein CASSLEASTEAFF.

The V gene is TRBV2, the J gene TRBJ2-1; TRBD2 matches 11 bases. The V gene's germline CDR1 is SNHLY and CDR2 FYNNEI. The CDR3 runs 16 residues. V shed 3 bases and J 14 bases; nucleotides not matched to a gene: 15. The CDR3 DNA follows: TGTGCCAGCAGTGACTATGGGACTAGCGGCCCACCGTGGGAGTTCTTC. Translation: CASSDYGTSGPPWEFF.

In regard to this clone: This sample also contains other DNA sequences that code for the same CDR3. The rearrangement uses TRBV7-9 and TRBJ2-3, with a weak D call TRBD1 (7 bases). CDR1 and CDR2 (germline): SEHNR, FQNEAQ (reference sequence). With 3 bases removed from V and 2 bases from J, the gap between germline ends came to 12 bases. The CDR3 extends over 15 amino acids. The CDR3 loop reads CASSLRDSATDTQYF. The DNA for the CDR3 is TGTGCCAGCAGCTTGCGGGACAGCGCCACAGATACGCAGTATTTT.

The V gene is TRBV4-1, the J gene TRBJ1-1, with 7 nucleotides matching TRBD1. Trimming at V came to 3 bases and at J to 8 bases, leaving 3 bases not matched to a gene. The CDR3 has 12 amino acids. Germline lookup yields CDR1 MGHRA and CDR2 YSYEKL. The CDR3, as DNA: TGCGCCAGCAGCCAGACCAGGGGGGAAGCTTTCTTT. Translated, it gives CASSQTRGEAFF.

J is TRBJ1-4 and V is TRBV15; D gene ambiguous. CDR1 is LNHNV and CDR2 is YYDKDF in the germline V gene (reference sequence). This CDR3 contains 13 residues. Trimming took off 0 bases at V and 8 bases at J, with 7 bases between the two ends. The CDR3 DNA sequence: TGTGCCACCAGCAGAGATGTGACAGAAAAACTGTTTTTT. Translating it yields CATSRDVTEKLFF.

This clone was detected a few times. The chain has TRBV2 and TRBJ2-5; D call uncertain. The CDR3 runs to 12 residues. V shed 7 bases and J shed 8 bases, with 14 bases lying between them. Germline V gene sequence: CDR1 SNHLY, CDR2 FYNNEI. CDR3 amino acids: CASKPVVATQYF. CDR3 sequence (DNA): TGTGCCAGCAAACCGGTGGTTGCTACCCAGTACTTC.

The V call is TRBV12-3 or TRBV12-4, the J call TRBJ2-2; D not certain. The V and J ends lost 3 bases and 6 bases respectively, with 8 bases between them. The CDR3 is made up of 13 amino acids. The CDR3, as DNA: TGTGCCAGCAGTTTCGGAGCCGCCGGGGAGCTGTTTTTT. This gives the protein CASSFGAAGELFF.